One sample yielded the 29 T cell receptor beta chains listed below, sequenced in a study of identifying expanded T cells in peripheral blood. Only in-frame clones appear in the TCRdb table, and some are missing; sequencing was by immunoSEQ multiplex PCR. The sample contains 50,000 to 60,000 clones, about 83% of which appear only once. The source material was blood. Receptor source: a person between 18 and 70 years old in good health.

V gene TRBV29-1 combines with J gene TRBJ2-5; 8 bases are a match to TRBD2. V shed 3 bases, J shed 4 bases, and the junction held 4 bases outside the gene matches. This CDR3 region has 13 residues. Germline V CDR1 and CDR2: SQVTM, ANQGSEA. The CDR3 spells CSVEPAGAETQYF. CDR3 sequence (DNA): TGCAGCGTTGAGCCAGCGGGAGCAGAGACCCAGTACTTC.

The chain has TRBV7-9 and TRBJ2-5; possibly TRBD1 for D (6 bases). Germline V gives CDR1 SEHNR, CDR2 FQNEAQ (reference sequence). Trimming removed 5 bases at V and 5 bases at J, with 12 bases between. The CDR3 sequence is 13 residues long. Here the CDR3 DNA reads TGTGCCAGCAGCCCTCAGGGGATCGAGACCCAGTACTTC. This encodes CASSPQGIETQYF.

V gene TRBV7-2 combines with J gene TRBJ2-3; unclear D gene. This CDR3 region has 13 residues. The V gene's germline CDR1 is SGHTA and CDR2 FQGNSA. V was trimmed by 1 base and J by 4 bases, leaving 6 bases between them. In DNA form, the CDR3 reads TGTGCCAGCAGCTTAGTGGGATCAGATACGCAGTATTTT. It encodes CASSLVGSDTQYF. The full variable domain, completed using reference TRBV7-2 and TRBJ2-3, is GAGVSQSPSNKVTEKGKDVELRCDPISGHTALYWYRQSLGQGLEFLIYFQGNSAPDKSGLPSDRFSAERTGGSVSTLTIQRTQQEDSAVYLCASSLVGSDTQYFGPGTRLTVL.

This clone was detected only once. The J gene is TRBJ1-5, the V gene TRBV6-1; no firm D call. CDR3 size: 14 residues. V lost 1 base, J lost 3 bases, and 7 bases lay in between. The V gene's germline CDR1 is MNHNS and CDR2 SASEGT. Here the CDR3 reads CASSEVQSNQPQHF. The CDR3 DNA reads TGTGCCAGCAGTGAAGTTCAATCCAATCAGCCCCAGCATTTT.

V usage is TRBV7-2 and J usage is TRBJ2-5; possibly TRBD1 for D (6 bases). The CDR3 length is 13 residues. Trimming took off 4 bases at V and 5 bases at J, with 11 bases between the two ends. Germline assignment: CDR1 SGHTA and CDR2 FQGNSA. The CDR3 DNA follows: TGTGCCAGCAGCTCCCTTAGGGGGGAGACCCAGTACTTC. Translated: CASSSLRGETQYF.

This sequence joins TRBV9 and TRBJ1-4; D is unresolved. From germline, CDR1 is SGDLS and CDR2 YYNGEE. The CDR3 contains 16 residues. V lost 0 bases and J lost 8, with 17 bases in between. This chain's CDR3 is CASSVEAYTTAEKLFF. The CDR3 nucleotides read TGTGCCAGCAGCGTAGAGGCCTACACTACCGCCGAAAAACTGTTTTTT.

The V and J genes are TRBV11-3 and TRBJ1-2, with D possibly TRBD1 on 6 matching bases. Germline CDR1 and CDR2: SGHNT and YENEEA. Trimming pared 4 bases from V and 8 bases from J, leaving 14 bases between. This CDR3 contains 13 residues. CDR3 loop: CASSSTGVRGYTF. The CDR3 region has the DNA TGTGCCAGCAGCTCGACAGGAGTCCGGGGCTACACCTTC.

The chain uses TRBV7-6 and TRBJ2-5, with D possibly TRBD1 on 5 matching bases. The CDR3 has 13 residues. Trimming cost V 2 bases and J 5 bases, with 9 bases left between them. Germline values: CDR1 SGHVS, CDR2 FNYEAQ. The CDR3 here is CASSLPGYETQYF. CDR3 nucleotide sequence: TGTGCCAGCAGCTTACCAGGGTACGAGACCCAGTACTTC. The full variable domain, with the rest looked up from reference TRBV7-6 and TRBJ2-5, is GAGVSQSPRYKVTKRGQDVALRCDPISGHVSLYWYRQALGQGPEFLTYFNYEAQQDKSGLPNDRFSAERPEGSISTLTIQRTEQRDSAMYRCASSLPGYETQYFGPGTRLLVL.

The V call is TRBV2, the J call TRBJ2-2; possibly TRBD1 or TRBD2 for D (6 bases each). The germline CDR1 and CDR2 sequences are SNHLY and FYNNEI. The V end was cut by 4 bases, the J end by 7 bases, with 22 bases between. The CDR3 consists of 17 residues. The CDR3 spells CASSALSNRVEGGELFF. The CDR3 DNA is TGTGCCAGCAGTGCGTTGTCAAACAGGGTGGAGGGCGGGGAGCTGTTTTTT.

The V gene is TRBV5-5, the J gene TRBJ2-7; D ambiguous. The CDR3 consists of 12 residues. Germline loops: CDR1 SGHKS, CDR2 YYEKEE (reference sequence). Trimming took off 7 bases at V and 4 bases at J, with 12 bases between the two ends. This chain's CDR3 is CASSTHGYEQYF. The CDR3 DNA reads as TGTGCCAGCTCAACCCACGGGTACGAGCAGTACTTC.

The V gene is TRBV2, the J gene TRBJ2-5; either TRBD1 or TRBD2 may supply D (6 bases each). The CDR3 is 14 amino acids. CDR1 and CDR2 (germline): SNHLY, FYNNEI. V was trimmed by 6 bases and J by 4 bases, leaving 15 bases between them. CDR3 sequence: CASSASGAGETQYF. CDR3 bases: TGTGCCAGCAGCGCCTCGGGGGCGGGAGAGACCCAGTACTTC.

The chain is built from TRBV5-6 and TRBJ2-1, with TRBD1 matching 8 bases. This CDR3 has 18 residues. CDR1 and CDR2 (germline): SGHDT, YYEEEE. V lost 0 bases, J lost 5 bases, and 13 bases stayed unmatched. The CDR3 region is CASSLGQGAGVPHNEQFF. The CDR3 bases are TGTGCCAGCAGCTTGGGGCAGGGGGCCGGAGTCCCCCACAATGAGCAGTTCTTC.

The rearrangement uses TRBV6-5 and TRBJ2-1; 10 nucleotides align to TRBD2. With 2 bases clipped from V and 4 bases from J, the junction kept 2 bases outside the gene matches. This CDR3 spans 15 amino acids. The germline V gene has CDR1 MNHEY and CDR2 SVGAGI. CDR3: CASSYVAGGYNEQFF. The CDR3 bases are TGTGCCAGCAGTTACGTAGCGGGGGGTTACAATGAGCAGTTCTTC.

This rearrangement joins TRBV6-6 to TRBJ1-3; perhaps TRBD1 as D (5 bases). Germline V gene data show CDR1 as MNHNY and CDR2 as SVGAGI (reference sequence). Trimming took 2 bases from V and 0 from J, leaving 8 bases between them. CDR3 length equals 15 residues. The CDR3 loop reads CASSYEGISGNTIYF. The CDR3 region has the DNA TGTGCCAGCAGTTACGAGGGGATCTCTGGAAACACCATATATTTT.

The rearrangement joins TRBV10-1 to TRBJ2-3, with D maybe TRBD1 (5 bases). The germline CDR1 and CDR2 sequences are WNHNN and SYGVQD (reference sequence). The CDR3 has 15 amino acids. Trimming left V 6 bases short and J 4 bases short, with 17 bases between. CDR3: CASSQGWGLADTQYF. DNA of the CDR3: TGCGCCAGCAGCCAGGGTTGGGGTTTGGCAGATACGCAGTATTTT.

The J gene is TRBJ2-7, the V gene TRBV15, with 12 bases fitting TRBD2. The CDR3 length is 14 residues. The V and J ends lost 5 bases and 4 bases, in that order; junction bases with no gene match: 3. Germline CDR1 and CDR2: LNHNV and YYDKDF (reference sequence). CDR3 bases: TGTGCCACCAGCCGACTAGCGGGAGAGTACGAGCAGTACTTC. Its translation is CATSRLAGEYEQYF. Looking up the rest from reference TRBV15 and TRBJ2-7 gives the full variable domain: DAMVIQNPRYQVTQFGKPVTLSCSQTLNHNVMYWYQQKSSQAPKLLFHYYDKDFNNEADTPDNFQSRRPNTSFCFLDIRSPGLGDTAMYLCATSRLAGEYEQYFGPGTRLTVT.

The chain links TRBV10-3 to TRBJ2-1; D gene unclear. The CDR3 consists of 16 residues. V was clipped by 0 bases and J by 0 bases, with 9 bases between them. CDR1 and CDR2 from the germline V gene are ENHRY and SYGVKD. CDR3 sequence reads: CAISESMGSSYNEQFF. The DNA of the CDR3 is TGTGCCATCAGTGAGTCGATGGGTAGCTCCTACAATGAGCAGTTCTTC.

This clone appeared a few times. CDR3 sequence reads: CASSQARNYGYTF. As DNA, the CDR3 is TGTGCCAGCAGCCAAGCCCGTAACTATGGCTACACCTTC. This chain uses TRBV14 with TRBJ1-2, with no clear D. The CDR3 runs to 13 residues. Germline CDR1 and CDR2: SGHDN and FVKESK. Trimming stripped 1 base from V and 1 base from J, with 4 bases between.

The chain is built from TRBV11-2 and TRBJ2-3, with unresolved D. Per germline, CDR1 SGHAT and CDR2 FQNNGV. The CDR3 has 14 residues. Trimming took 1 base from V and 2 from J, leaving 7 bases between them. The CDR3 nucleotides are TGTGCCAGCAGCTTAGGGGCCCACACAGATACGCAGTATTTT. Its protein is CASSLGAHTDTQYF.

The J gene is TRBJ1-1, the V gene TRBV5-4, with a possible D match to TRBD1 (5 bases). This CDR3 has 14 residues. The germline gives CDR1 SGHNT, CDR2 YYREEE (reference sequence). V lost 4 bases, J lost 1 base, and 11 bases lay in between. This chain's CDR3 is CASSRGGENTEAFF. The CDR3 DNA sequence: TGTGCCAGCAGCCGTGGGGGGGAGAACACTGAAGCTTTCTTT.

V is TRBV30 and J is TRBJ2-1, with D possibly TRBD2 on 6 matching bases. The germline V gene has CDR1 GTSNPN and CDR2 SVGIG (reference sequence). The germline V and J ends were trimmed by 0 bases and 8 bases, with 11 bases remaining between them. This CDR3 has 13 residues. The chain's CDR3 is CAWSVRGFDEQFF. CDR3 DNA sequence: TGTGCCTGGAGTGTGCGGGGTTTTGATGAGCAGTTCTTC.

This chain connects TRBV28 to TRBJ2-5; 9 bases are a match to TRBD1. The V and J ends lost 5 bases and 2 bases, in that order; junction bases with no gene match: 9. Germline-derived CDR1 and CDR2 are MDHEN and SYDVKM. There are 16 residues in the CDR3. The chain's CDR3 is CASSRGTGGGQETQYF. In nucleotides, the CDR3 is TGTGCCAGCAGTCGGGGTACAGGGGGCGGGCAAGAGACCCAGTACTTC. Full variable domain (rest looked up from reference TRBV28 and TRBJ2-5): DVKVTQSSRYLVKRTGEKVFLECVQDMDHENMFWYRQDPGLGLRLIYFSYDVKMKEKGDIPEGYSVSREKKERFSLILESASTNQTSMYLCASSRGTGGGQETQYFGPGTRLLVL.

The rearrangement joins TRBV18 to TRBJ1-1, with D perhaps matching TRBD1 (6 bases). Germline CDR1 and CDR2: KGHSH and LQKENI. This CDR3 is built from 15 residues. V was shortened by 3 bases and J by 4 bases, with 15 bases between the two germline ends. Here the CDR3 DNA reads TGTGCCAGCTCACCCGCACAAGGGGGACTCACTGAAGCTTTCTTT. Its translation: CASSPAQGGLTEAFF.

This chain joins TRBV7-6 and TRBJ1-3, with a weak D call TRBD1 (5 bases). This CDR3 contains 14 residues. Germline CDR1 SGHVS, CDR2 FNYEAQ. With 7 bases removed from V and 4 bases from J, the gap between germline ends came to 14 bases. The DNA for the CDR3 is TGTGCCAGCACCACCCCAGGGAAAGGAAACACCATATATTTT. The encoded protein is CASTTPGKGNTIYF.

This chain joins TRBV7-9 and TRBJ1-2; 10 bases agree with TRBD1. The CDR3 has 17 residues. In germline, CDR1 is SEHNR, CDR2 FQNEAQ (reference sequence). The J segment lost 3 bases and the V segment lost 2 bases, leaving 9 bases of the junction unmatched. The CDR3 spells CASSLQESGTGDYGYTF. The CDR3 DNA reads as TGTGCCAGCAGCTTACAAGAGTCCGGGACAGGGGACTATGGCTACACCTTC.

This clone was picked up a small number of times. The V gene is TRBV11-2, the J gene TRBJ2-2; D gene ambiguous. The CDR3 runs to 13 residues. The V end lost 5 bases, the J end lost 4 bases, and 8 bases lay between the germline ends. Germline V CDR1 and CDR2: SGHAT, FQNNGV. The CDR3 bases are TGTGCCAGCAGCCGGAGCCGCACCGGGGAGCTGTTTTTT. It is translated as CASSRSRTGELFF.

The V and J genes are TRBV5-6 and TRBJ1-2, with 7 bases lining up with TRBD1. Germline V gene data show CDR1 as SGHDT and CDR2 as YYEEEE. The CDR3 consists of 12 residues. The junction had 5 bases not matched to a gene; V was cut back by 4 bases and J by 8 bases. CDR3 DNA sequence: TGTGCCAGCAGCACCGACAGGGCCGGCTACACCTTC. Its translation is CASSTDRAGYTF.

The gene calls are TRBV4-1 and TRBJ1-2; weak D call: TRBD1 (6 bases). V lost 1 base, J lost 2 bases, and 17 bases lay in between. This CDR3 has 17 amino acids. Looked up from germline, CDR1 is MGHRA and CDR2 is YSYEKL. CDR3 loop: CASSQVDEGVRNYGYTF. The CDR3 DNA sequence: TGCGCCAGCAGCCAAGTAGATGAGGGGGTCAGGAACTATGGCTACACCTTC.

CDR3 loop: CASSELLGGQGREFF. In DNA form, the CDR3 reads TGTGCCAGCAGTGAACTCTTGGGTGGACAGGGTAGGGAGTTCTTC. This rearrangement joins TRBV6-1 to TRBJ2-1; 8 bases match TRBD1. The V and J ends lost 2 bases and 14 bases, in that order; junction bases with no gene match: 14. CDR1 is MNHNS and CDR2 is SASEGT in the germline V gene. CDR3 size: 15 residues.